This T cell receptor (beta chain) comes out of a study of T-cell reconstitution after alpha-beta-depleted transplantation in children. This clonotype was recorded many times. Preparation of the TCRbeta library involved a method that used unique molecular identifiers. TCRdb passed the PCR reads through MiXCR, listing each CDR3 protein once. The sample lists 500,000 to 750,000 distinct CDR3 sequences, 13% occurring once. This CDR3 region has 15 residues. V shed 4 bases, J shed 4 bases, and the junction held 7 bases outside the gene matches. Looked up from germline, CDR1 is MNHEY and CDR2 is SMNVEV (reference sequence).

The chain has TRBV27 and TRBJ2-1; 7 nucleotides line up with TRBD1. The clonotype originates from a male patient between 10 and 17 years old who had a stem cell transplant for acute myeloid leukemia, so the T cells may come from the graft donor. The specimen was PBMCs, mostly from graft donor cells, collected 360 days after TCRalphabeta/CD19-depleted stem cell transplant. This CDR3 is CASSSYLDRYNEQFF. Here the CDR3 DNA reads TGTGCCAGCAGTTCCTACTTGGACAGGTACAATGAGCAGTTCTTC.